These 20 T cell receptor beta chains were sequenced from one sample in a study of human T cells and chemical hapten exposure (dated by TCRdb to the early 2020s). Per the publication, the time point label means: pre-sensitization, week 0. The sample's treatment or condition label is to be understood as: therapeutic diphenylcyclopropenone sensitization with weekly scalp DPC. Receptor libraries were prepared by RACE. Instrument used: NextSeq 500. Using fastp at Q25 and MiXCR, TCRdb reprocessed the public reads and kept productive beta chains. When rows share a CDR3 protein, they turn into one entry using the most common DNA and genes. The sample includes 190,000 or so distinct CDR3 sequences, with roughly 30% observed a single time. The top ten constitute about 2.8% of the sample. The sequencing here drew on whole blood, taken in connection with sensitization to the hapten diphenylcyclopropenone (DPC). These receptors were collected from a woman in her 30s with alopecia areata. Some clones in this sample may be carry-over from other donors' samples.

This clonotype was observed a few times. This chain connects TRBV5-1 to TRBJ2-1; possible D gene TRBD1, 6 bases. Germline V gives CDR1 SGHRS, CDR2 YFSETQ. V dropped 5 bases and J dropped 8 bases, with 20 bases sitting between them. The CDR3 covers 15 residues. CDR3 protein: CASRSETGNHHEQFF. For the CDR3, the DNA is TGCGCCAGCAGATCTGAGACAGGAAATCACCATGAGCAGTTCTTC.

This clonotype was detected only a few times. CDR3 in amino acids: CASSQVVSTGNYGYTF. In DNA, the CDR3 is TGTGCCAGCAGCCAAGTTGTGTCCACGGGAAACTATGGCTACACCTTC. The chain combines TRBV3-1 with TRBJ1-2; no definite D call. The V end lost 1 base, the J end lost 2 bases, and 14 bases lay between the germline ends. CDR1 LGHDT and CDR2 YNNKEL come from the germline V gene (reference sequence). The CDR3 extends over 16 amino acids.

With respect to this clonotype: The junction does not match germline at one end; this may be a read error. The rearrangement joins TRBV18 to TRBJ1-1; the D gene is possibly TRBD1 (5 bases). Germline CDR1 and CDR2: KGHSH and LQKENI. The CDR3 runs 14 residues. The CDR3 sequence is CTSSHGEGQTEAFF. The DNA for the CDR3 is TGTACCAGCTCTCACGGGGAGGGGCAGACTGAAGCTTTCTTT.

In this sample, this clonotype turned up a few times. The chain has TRBV20-1 and TRBJ1-6; 7 positions agree with TRBD1. The CDR3 sequence is 14 residues long. V trimming: 5 bases; J trimming: 9 bases; junction bases outside the gene matches: 10. Germline assignment: CDR1 DFQATT and CDR2 SNEGSKA (reference sequence). CDR3 residues: CSACPGQYCSPLHF. CDR3 nucleotides: TGCAGTGCTTGTCCGGGACAGTATTGTTCACCCCTCCACTTT.

This clonotype was seen more than once but under ten times. J is TRBJ1-2 and V is TRBV7-9; D uncertain. CDR3 length: 17 amino acids. Trimming stripped 5 bases from V and 4 bases from J, with 23 bases between. Germline V gene data show CDR1 as SEHNR and CDR2 as FQNEAQ (reference sequence). Here the CDR3 reads CASSKRETGAYIYGYTF. The CDR3 DNA reads TGTGCCAGCAGCAAGAGGGAGACGGGAGCCTATATCTATGGCTACACCTTC.

This clonotype appeared a few times. The chain employs TRBV7-6 and TRBJ2-3, with 11 bases lining up with TRBD2. CDR1 SGHVS and CDR2 FNYEAQ come from the germline V gene. V trimming: 5 bases; J trimming: 3 bases; junction bases outside the gene matches: 7. The CDR3 loop spans 16 amino acids. In nucleotides, the CDR3 is TGTGCCAGCAGCGCAATAGCGGGGGGGCTGACAGATACGCAGTATTTT. Translated, it gives CASSAIAGGLTDTQYF. The whole variable domain, filled in from reference TRBV7-6 and TRBJ2-3, reads GAGVSQSPRYKVTKRGQDVALRCDPISGHVSLYWYRQALGQGPEFLTYFNYEAQQDKSGLPNDRFSAERPEGSISTLTIQRTEQRDSAMYRCASSAIAGGLTDTQYFGPGTRLTVL.

This clonotype appeared many times. This chain uses TRBV28 with TRBJ2-1; tentatively, D is TRBD1 or TRBD2 (5 bases each). Germline V lookup: CDR1 MDHEN, CDR2 SYDVKM. The CDR3 loop spans 13 amino acids. The V and J ends lost 11 bases and 9 bases respectively, with 20 bases between them. CDR3 protein: CAALGGAASEQFF. The DNA of the CDR3 is TGTGCCGCGCTTGGGGGAGCTGCGAGTGAGCAGTTCTTC.

The chain recombines TRBV3-1 with TRBJ2-2; D uncertain. This CDR3 is built from 14 residues. Between the trimmed V and J ends, which lost 0 bases and 4 bases, there was a span of 6 bases. The germline V gene encodes CDR1 LGHDT and CDR2 YNNKEL (reference sequence). The CDR3 spells CASSQDIPTGELFF. DNA of the CDR3: TGTGCCAGCAGCCAAGACATACCCACCGGGGAGCTGTTTTTT.

This chain connects TRBV10-3 to TRBJ2-2; D remains unclear. This CDR3 contains 12 residues. The germline V gene encodes CDR1 ENHRY and CDR2 SYGVKD. Trimming stripped 2 bases from V and 7 bases from J, with 5 bases between. CDR3 in DNA: TGTGCCATCAGTGAGACGGACGGGGAGCTGTTTTTT. Translating it yields CAISETDGELFF.

The DNA of the CDR3 is TGTGCCAGCAGCTACGGCGGGCAGGGTAATCAGCCCCAGCATTTT. Protein sequence: CASSYGGQGNQPQHF. The V gene is TRBV6-2 or TRBV6-3, the J gene TRBJ1-5; a possible D gene is TRBD1 (5 bases). Germline V gene lookup returns CDR1 MNHEY and CDR2 SVGEGT. This CDR3 contains 15 residues. Trimming shortened V by 6 bases and J by 4 bases, and 16 bases separated the two germline ends.

This clonotype has a count of ten or more. V usage is TRBV6-6 and J usage is TRBJ2-5, with 8 bases aligning to TRBD1. CDR3 length: 14 residues. J gave up 5 bases and V 2 bases, and 4 bases lay outside the gene matches. CDR1 MNHNY and CDR2 SVGAGI come from the germline V gene (reference sequence). Here the CDR3 reads CASSYRDRIETQYF. In DNA, the CDR3 is TGTGCCAGCAGTTACCGGGACAGGATTGAGACCCAGTACTTC.

In this sample, this clonotype turned up a few times. V usage is TRBV10-2 and J usage is TRBJ1-5, with D unresolved. Germline V lookup: CDR1 WSHSY, CDR2 SAAADI. The CDR3 is 14 amino acids. The V end lost 0 bases, the J end lost 6 bases, and 9 bases lay between the germline ends. DNA of the CDR3: TGCGCCAGCAGTGAGTCGTTGGGTGTTCAGCCCCAGCATTTT. Translating gives CASSESLGVQPQHF.

The chain combines TRBV29-1 with TRBJ2-1; 7 nucleotides line up with TRBD2. J gave up 5 bases and V 7 bases, and 11 bases lay outside the gene matches. This CDR3 is built from 14 residues. Germline V lookup: CDR1 SQVTM, CDR2 ANQGSEA. CDR3 sequence (DNA): TGCAGCGCTGTGACTAGCCCCGGGGACAATGAGCAGTTCTTC. Residues: CSAVTSPGDNEQFF.

The rearrangement uses TRBV2 and TRBJ2-7; D is unclear. Trimming stripped 0 bases from V and 4 bases from J, with 10 bases between. There are 14 residues in the CDR3. Germline V CDR1 and CDR2: SNHLY, FYNNEI. The CDR3 spells CASSEALAGYEQYF. The DNA for the CDR3 is TGTGCCAGCAGTGAAGCCCTGGCAGGATACGAGCAGTACTTC.

This clonotype was detected a few times. The V gene is TRBV23-1, the J gene TRBJ2-7, with D perhaps TRBD1 or TRBD2 (5 bases each). TRBV23-1 is an ORF, and what it does is uncertain. The V and J ends lost 4 bases and 5 bases respectively, with 12 bases between them. The CDR3 spans 13 residues. Here the CDR3 reads CASSPTGTHEQYF. CDR3 nucleotide sequence: TGCGCCAGCAGTCCAACCGGGACCCACGAGCAGTACTTC.

The rearrangement links TRBV20-1 to TRBJ2-7; 9 bases are shared with TRBD2. Germline CDR1 DFQATT, CDR2 SNEGSKA (reference sequence). The junction had 9 bases not matched to a gene; V was cut back by 6 bases and J by 3 bases. This CDR3 has 14 amino acids. This CDR3 reads CSAPQTSGRYEQYF. In DNA, the CDR3 is TGCAGTGCCCCCCAGACTAGCGGACGCTACGAGCAGTACTTC.

The V gene is TRBV7-9, the J gene TRBJ1-6; 9 bases agree with TRBD1. CDR1 is SEHNR, CDR2 FQNEAQ, per germline (reference sequence). After removal of 5 bases from V and 5 bases from J, the junction contained 7 bases not matched to a gene. The CDR3 is 16 residues long. The CDR3 DNA reads TGTGCCAGCAGCGGACAGGGGCCTTTGGATAATTCACCCCTCCACTTT. Its protein is CASSGQGPLDNSPLHF.

The chain is built from TRBV3-1 and TRBJ2-2, with D perhaps TRBD2 (7 bases). The V and J ends lost 9 bases and 2 bases respectively, with 16 bases between them. The CDR3 is 15 residues long. Germline CDR1 is LGHDT and CDR2 is YNNKEL (reference sequence). The CDR3 reads CASHLGGLNTGELFF. Here the CDR3 DNA reads TGTGCCAGTCACTTAGGGGGACTAAACACCGGGGAGCTGTTTTTT.

V is TRBV28 and J is TRBJ2-7; D may be TRBD1 (5 bases). Germline CDR1 MDHEN, CDR2 SYDVKM. The CDR3 is 11 residues long. Trimming shortened V by 3 bases and J by 7 bases, and 7 bases separated the two germline ends. In DNA form, the CDR3 reads TGTGCCAGCAGTTTCAGGGTTGAGCAGTACTTC. Translated, it gives CASSFRVEQYF.

CDR3 sequence (DNA): TGCGCCAGCAGTTCAACCCCCGGGCAAGAAGCTTTCTTT. Its protein is CASSSTPGQEAFF. This chain uses TRBV5-1 with TRBJ1-1; no reliable D call. The CDR3 loop spans 13 amino acids. V shed 5 bases and J shed 8 bases, with 16 bases lying between them. Germline V gene sequence: CDR1 SGHRS, CDR2 YFSETQ. Filled out from reference TRBV5-1 and TRBJ1-1, the complete variable domain reads KAGVTQTPRYLIKTRGQQVTLSCSPISGHRSVSWYQQTPGQGLQFLFEYFSETQRNKGNFPGRFSGRQFSNSRSEMNVSTLELGDSALYLCASSSTPGQEAFFGQGTRLTVV.